This TCR beta chain was identified during a study of cytomegalovirus exposure and HLA in healthy donors. The study's findings and limits: A list of about 180 TCR beta chains associated with cytomegalovirus was given. The classifier reportedly diagnosed cytomegalovirus status with high sensitivity and specificity. Later analysis placed DRB1 highest and HLA-C lowest in TCR association rates, which differed by HLA locus.

The CDR3 is 17 residues long. CDR1 and CDR2 (germline): SGHNT, YYREEE (reference sequence). V lost 4 bases, J lost 7 bases, and 14 bases stayed unmatched. 60 Vbeta and 13 Jbeta primers were used in PCR. TCRdb's table, derived via immunoSEQ multiplex PCR, lists solely in-frame clones and lacks some. The sample lists about 110,000 clones, about 68% occurring once. Points on this clone: The antigen is unknown.

The chain couples TRBV5-4 to TRBJ2-1, with 10 bases lining up with TRBD2. The specimen was PBMCs. The receptor's source is a man aged 25 to 45 in good health and CMV-seropositive. As DNA, the CDR3 is TGTGCCAGCAGCAAACCCCTAGCGGGGGCCAAGGGTAATGAGCAGTTCTTC. Translated: CASSKPLAGAKGNEQFF.